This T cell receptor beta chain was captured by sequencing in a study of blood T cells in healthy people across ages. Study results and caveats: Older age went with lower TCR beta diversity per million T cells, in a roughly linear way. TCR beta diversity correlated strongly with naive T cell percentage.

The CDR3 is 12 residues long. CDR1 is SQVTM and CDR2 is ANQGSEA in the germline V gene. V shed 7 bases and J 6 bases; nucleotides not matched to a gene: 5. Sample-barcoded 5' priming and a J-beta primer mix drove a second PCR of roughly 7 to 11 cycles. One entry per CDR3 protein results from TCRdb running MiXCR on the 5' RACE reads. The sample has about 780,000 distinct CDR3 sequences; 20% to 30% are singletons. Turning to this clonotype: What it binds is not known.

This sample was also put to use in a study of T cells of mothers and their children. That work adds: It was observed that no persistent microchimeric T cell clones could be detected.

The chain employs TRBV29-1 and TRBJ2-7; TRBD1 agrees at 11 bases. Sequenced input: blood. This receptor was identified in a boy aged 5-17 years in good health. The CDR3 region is CSGGQGAFEQYF. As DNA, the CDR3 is TGCAGCGGTGGACAGGGGGCGTTCGAGCAGTACTTC.